This TCR beta chain stems from a study of T cell responses to AZD1222 COVID-19 vaccine. About the study: Some second doses came at about 4 weeks and others at about 12 weeks; these were pooled.

In the case of this clone: Its cognate antigen is unknown.

Only in-frame clones appear in the TCRdb table, and some are missing; sequencing was by immunoSEQ multiplex PCR. The table includes roughly 100,000 clones, 88% detected once. Findings of the study overall: Vaccine-associated CD4 TCRs spanned spike, dominant at 160-218 and 743-854. Clonal diversity was possibly underestimated; the donors were predominantly white British and more often female. After the peak T cell response, and only then, were repertoires sampled.

The CDR3 extends over 12 amino acids. Trimming removed 4 bases at V and 1 base at J, with 7 bases between. CDR1 and CDR2 from the germline V gene are SQVTM and ANQGSEA. The TCR sequence derives from an adult in good health. The input for sequencing was peripheral blood, taken on day 0 of AZD1222 vaccination. The chain couples TRBV29-1 to TRBJ1-1, with D perhaps TRBD1 (5 bases). DNA for the CDR3: TGCAGCGTTGGACAGCAGAACACTGAAGCTTTCTTT. It specifies CSVGQQNTEAFF.